These T cell receptor beta chains were read from a single sample in a study of T cell responses to AZD1222 COVID-19 vaccine. Only in-frame clones appear in the TCRdb table, and some are missing; sequencing was by immunoSEQ multiplex PCR. The data hold fewer than 200,000 clones, with almost 95% observed a single time. Sequencing was performed on peripheral blood, taken on day 0 of AZD1222 vaccination. These receptors were taken from an adult in good health. Each CDR3 is given with its conserved first and last residue. Each record gives: J gene, V gene, D gene, clone size, CDR3 DNA, CDR3 protein. The D gene is left open where the match is weak. Expanded clones are given a class, and other clones once, few, many or no size at all.

J: TRBJ2-2; V: TRBV7-3; D: -; size: -; DNA: TGTGCCAGCAGCTCACTAGGTCCCGGGGAGCTGTTTTTT; CDR3: CASSSLGPGELFF
J: TRBJ2-7; V: TRBV5-1; D: -; size: -; DNA: TGCGCCAGCAGCACGGGTCCGACCAATTCCTACGAGCAGTACTTC; CDR3: CASSTGPTNSYEQYF
J: TRBJ1-1; V: TRBV3-1/TRBV3-2; D: -; size: -; DNA: TGTGCCAGCAGCCAACCCTGGCTGAACACTGAAGCTTTCTTT; CDR3: CASSQPWLNTEAFF
J: TRBJ1-4; V: TRBV18; D: TRBD1; size: -; DNA: TGTGCCAGCTCACGGGACAGGACTAATGAAAAACTGTTTTTT; CDR3: CASSRDRTNEKLFF
J: TRBJ2-7; V: TRBV3-1/TRBV3-2; D: TRBD1; size: -; DNA: TGTGCCACCGAAGGGACAGGGGTCTACGAGCAGTACTTC; CDR3: CATEGTGVYEQYF
J: TRBJ1-3; V: TRBV6-5; D: -; size: -; DNA: TGTGCCAGTACCAGGGGACCCAGCTCTGGAAACACCATATATTTT; CDR3: CASTRGPSSGNTIYF
J: TRBJ1-5; V: TRBV6-5; D: -; size: few; DNA: TGTGCCAGCAGGGGAGCGGACAACTTTCAGCCCCAGCATTTT; CDR3: CASRGADNFQPQHF
J: TRBJ1-5; V: TRBV2; D: -; size: -; DNA: TGTGCCAGCACGGCAGGGTTGGTCAATCAGCCCCAGCATTTT; CDR3: CASTAGLVNQPQHF
J: TRBJ1-6; V: TRBV2; D: -; size: -; DNA: TGTGCCAGCAGGAACTATAATTCACCCCTCCACTTT; CDR3: CASRNYNSPLHF
J: TRBJ1-4; V: TRBV6-2/TRBV6-3; D: -; size: -; DNA: TGTGCCAGCAGTACGGGGGCAACTAATGAAAAACTGTTTTTT; CDR3: CASSTGATNEKLFF
J: TRBJ2-2; V: TRBV9; D: -; size: -; DNA: TGTGCCAGCAGCATTCGCGGGACGGTGAACACCGGGGAGCTGTTTTTT; CDR3: CASSIRGTVNTGELFF
J: TRBJ1-1; V: TRBV15; D: -; size: once; DNA: TGTGCCACCAGCAGAGATGGGCAGCGCGGTGAAGCTTTCTTT; CDR3: CATSRDGQRGEAFF